This TCR beta chain stems from a study of monozygotic twins with inflammatory bowel disease. Findings and caveats of the study: Distinct T cell subtypes could not be told apart. Lower TCRbeta diversity (inverse Simpson) was seen in IBD patients than in healthy co-twins.

This CDR3 has 15 amino acids. The germline V gene has CDR1 ENHRY and CDR2 SYGVKD. Points on this clonotype: What it recognizes is unknown.

Molecular identifiers with 6-nucleotide sample barcodes were added during cDNA synthesis via template switching. TCRdb reprocessed the 5' RACE reads; each CDR3 protein has one entry and no DNA is given. Its listing shows about 300,000 distinct CDR3 sequences. Material: blood. This TCR came from a human donor with ulcerative colitis or Crohn's disease, or a healthy co-twin of an affected twin (not recorded which). The rearrangement uses TRBV10-3 and TRBJ2-2; TCRdb reports TRBD2, a call that lacks DNA to check it against. CDR3 protein: CAISGLAAANGELFF.